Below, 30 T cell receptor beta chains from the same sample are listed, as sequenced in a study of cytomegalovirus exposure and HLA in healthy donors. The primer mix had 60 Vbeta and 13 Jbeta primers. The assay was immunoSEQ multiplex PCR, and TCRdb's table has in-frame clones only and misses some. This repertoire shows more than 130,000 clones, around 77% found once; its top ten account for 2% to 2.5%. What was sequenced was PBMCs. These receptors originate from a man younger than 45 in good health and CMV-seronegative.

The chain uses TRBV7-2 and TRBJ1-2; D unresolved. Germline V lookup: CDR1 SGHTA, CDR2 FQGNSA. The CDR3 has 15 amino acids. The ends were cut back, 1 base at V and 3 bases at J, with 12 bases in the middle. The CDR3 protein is CASSLDRQDDYGYTF. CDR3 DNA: TGTGCCAGCAGCTTAGACAGACAAGACGACTATGGCTACACCTTC.

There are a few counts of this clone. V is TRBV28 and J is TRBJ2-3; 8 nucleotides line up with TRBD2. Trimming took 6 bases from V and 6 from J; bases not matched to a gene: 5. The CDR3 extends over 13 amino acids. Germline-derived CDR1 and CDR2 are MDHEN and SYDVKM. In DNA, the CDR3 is TGTGCCAGCAGCCCAGCGGGGGACGATACGCAGTATTTT. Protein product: CASSPAGDDTQYF.

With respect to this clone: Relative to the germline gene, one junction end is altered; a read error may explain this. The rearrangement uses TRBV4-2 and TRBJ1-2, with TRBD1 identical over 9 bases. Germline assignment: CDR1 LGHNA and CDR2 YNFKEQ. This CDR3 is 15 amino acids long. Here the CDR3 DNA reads TGTGCCAGCAGCCAAGGGGACAGGGTTAATGATGGCTACCCCTTC. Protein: CASSQGDRVNDGYPF.

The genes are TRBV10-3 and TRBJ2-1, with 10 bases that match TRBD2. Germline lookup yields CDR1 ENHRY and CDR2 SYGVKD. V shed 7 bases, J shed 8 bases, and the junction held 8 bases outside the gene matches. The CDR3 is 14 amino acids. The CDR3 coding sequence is TGTGCCATCAAGGGTAGCGGGAGGATCGATGAGCAGTTCTTC. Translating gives CAIKGSGRIDEQFF.

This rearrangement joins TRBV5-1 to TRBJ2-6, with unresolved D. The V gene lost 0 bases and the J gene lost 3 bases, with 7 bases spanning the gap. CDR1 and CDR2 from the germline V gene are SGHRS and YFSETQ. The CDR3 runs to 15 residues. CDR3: CASSLAPGGANVLTF. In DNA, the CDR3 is TGCGCCAGCAGCTTGGCCCCAGGTGGGGCCAACGTCCTGACTTTC. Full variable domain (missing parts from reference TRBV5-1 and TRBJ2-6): KAGVTQTPRYLIKTRGQQVTLSCSPISGHRSVSWYQQTPGQGLQFLFEYFSETQRNKGNFPGRFSGRQFSNSRSEMNVSTLELGDSALYLCASSLAPGGANVLTFGAGSRLTVL.

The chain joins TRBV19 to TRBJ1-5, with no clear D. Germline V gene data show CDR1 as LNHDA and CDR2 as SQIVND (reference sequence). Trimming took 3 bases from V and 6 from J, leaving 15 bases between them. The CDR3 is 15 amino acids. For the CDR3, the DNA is TGTGCCAGTAGTATTGAGAGTTGGTTTAGTCAGCCCCAGCATTTT. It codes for CASSIESWFSQPQHF.

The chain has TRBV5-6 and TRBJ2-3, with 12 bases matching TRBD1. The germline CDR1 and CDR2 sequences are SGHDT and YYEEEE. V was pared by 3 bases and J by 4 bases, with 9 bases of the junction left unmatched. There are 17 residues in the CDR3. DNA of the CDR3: TGTGCCAGCAGCTCGACTCGGGACAGGGGGCCGGCAGATACGCAGTATTTT. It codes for CASSSTRDRGPADTQYF.

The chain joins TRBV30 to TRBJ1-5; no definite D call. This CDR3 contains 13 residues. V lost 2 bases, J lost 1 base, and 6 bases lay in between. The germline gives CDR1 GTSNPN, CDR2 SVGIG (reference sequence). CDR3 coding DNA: TGTGCCTGGAGTTCCCAGAGCAATCAGCCCCAGCATTTT. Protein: CAWSSQSNQPQHF.

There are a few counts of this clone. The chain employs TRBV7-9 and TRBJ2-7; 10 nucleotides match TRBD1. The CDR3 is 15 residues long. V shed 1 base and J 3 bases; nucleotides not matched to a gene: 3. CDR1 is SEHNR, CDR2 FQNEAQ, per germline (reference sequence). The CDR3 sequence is CASSLGGQGLYEQYF. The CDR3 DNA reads TGTGCCAGCAGCTTAGGGGGACAGGGGCTCTACGAGCAGTACTTC.

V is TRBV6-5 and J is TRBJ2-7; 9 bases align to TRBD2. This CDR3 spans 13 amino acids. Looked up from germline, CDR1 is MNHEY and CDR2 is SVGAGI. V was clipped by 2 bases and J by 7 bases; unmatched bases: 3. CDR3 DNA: TGTGCCAGCAGTTACGGCGGGAGGGGGGAGCAGTACTTC. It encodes CASSYGGRGEQYF.

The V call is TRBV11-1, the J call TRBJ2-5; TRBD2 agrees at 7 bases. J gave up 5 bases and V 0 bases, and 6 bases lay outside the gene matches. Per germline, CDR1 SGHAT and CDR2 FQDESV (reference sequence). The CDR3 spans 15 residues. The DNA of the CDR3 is TGTGCCAGCAGCTTAGCCGGGGGAGGGTCGGAGACCCAGTACTTC. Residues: CASSLAGGGSETQYF.

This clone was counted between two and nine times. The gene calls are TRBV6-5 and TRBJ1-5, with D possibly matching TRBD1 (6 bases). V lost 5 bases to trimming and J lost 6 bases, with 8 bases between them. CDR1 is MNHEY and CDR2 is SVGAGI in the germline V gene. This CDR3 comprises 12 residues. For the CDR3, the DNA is TGTGCCAGCAGTACAGGGACTCAGCCCCAGCATTTT. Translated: CASSTGTQPQHF.

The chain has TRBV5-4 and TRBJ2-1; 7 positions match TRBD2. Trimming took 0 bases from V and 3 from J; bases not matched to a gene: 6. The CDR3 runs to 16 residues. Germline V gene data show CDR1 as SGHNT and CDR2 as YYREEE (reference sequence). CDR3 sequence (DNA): TGTGCCAGCAGCTTGGATTGGGCTAGCGGCTACAATGAGCAGTTCTTC. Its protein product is CASSLDWASGYNEQFF.

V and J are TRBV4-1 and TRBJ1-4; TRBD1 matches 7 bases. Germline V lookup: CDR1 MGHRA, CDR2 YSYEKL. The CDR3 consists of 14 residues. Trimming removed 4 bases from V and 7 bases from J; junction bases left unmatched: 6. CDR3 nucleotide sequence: TGCGCCAGCAGCCCGCGACAGGGAGGTGAAAAACTGTTTTTT. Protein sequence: CASSPRQGGEKLFF.

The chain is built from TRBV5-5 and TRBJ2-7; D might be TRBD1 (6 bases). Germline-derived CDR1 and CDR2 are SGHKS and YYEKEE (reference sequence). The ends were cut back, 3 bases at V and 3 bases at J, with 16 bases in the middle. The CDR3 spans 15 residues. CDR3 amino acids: CASSSYQGLGYEQYF. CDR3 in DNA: TGTGCCAGCAGCTCCTATCAGGGGTTGGGCTACGAGCAGTACTTC.

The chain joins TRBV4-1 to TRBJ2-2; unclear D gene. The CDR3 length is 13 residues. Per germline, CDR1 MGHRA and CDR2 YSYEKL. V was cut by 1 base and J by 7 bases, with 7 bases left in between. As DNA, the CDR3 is TGCGCCAGCAGCCAAGGGTGGAGCGGGGAGCTGTTTTTT. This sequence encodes CASSQGWSGELFF.

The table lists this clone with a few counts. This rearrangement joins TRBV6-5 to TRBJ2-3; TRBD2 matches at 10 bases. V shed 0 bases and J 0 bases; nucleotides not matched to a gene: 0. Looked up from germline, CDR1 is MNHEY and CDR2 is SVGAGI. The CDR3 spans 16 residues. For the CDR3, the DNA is TGTGCCAGCAGTTACTCGACTAGCGGGAGCACAGATACGCAGTATTTT. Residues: CASSYSTSGSTDTQYF.

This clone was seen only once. CDR3 in amino acids: CASSPGTSGGLFF. CDR3 nucleotide sequence: TGTGCCAGCAGCCCAGGGACTAGCGGGGGGTTGTTCTTC. This chain connects TRBV7-9 to TRBJ2-1; 15 bases map to TRBD2. V shed 5 bases and J 15 bases; nucleotides not matched to a gene: 5. Germline CDR1 reads SEHNR; CDR2 reads FQNEAQ (reference sequence). This CDR3 has 13 amino acids. Combining the CDR3 with reference TRBV7-9 and TRBJ2-1 gives the whole variable domain DTGVSQNPRHKITKRGQNVTFRCDPISEHNRLYWYRQTLGQGPEFLTYFQNEAQLEKSRLLSDRFSAERPKGSFSTLEIQRTEQGDSAMYLCASSPGTSGGLFFGPGTRLTVL.

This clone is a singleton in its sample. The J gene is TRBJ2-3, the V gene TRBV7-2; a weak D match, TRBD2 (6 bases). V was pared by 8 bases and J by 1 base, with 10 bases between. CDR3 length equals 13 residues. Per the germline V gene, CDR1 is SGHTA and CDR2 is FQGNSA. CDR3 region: CASGSGGTDTQYF. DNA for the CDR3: TGTGCCAGCGGGTCGGGGGGCACAGATACGCAGTATTTT.

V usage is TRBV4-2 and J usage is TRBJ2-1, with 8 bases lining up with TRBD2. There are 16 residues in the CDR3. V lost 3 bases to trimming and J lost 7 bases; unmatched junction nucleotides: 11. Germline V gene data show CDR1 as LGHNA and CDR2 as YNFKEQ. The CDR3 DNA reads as TGTGCCAGCAGCCACCCGCCCCAGCGGGGGACGAATGAGCAGTTCTTC. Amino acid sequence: CASSHPPQRGTNEQFF.

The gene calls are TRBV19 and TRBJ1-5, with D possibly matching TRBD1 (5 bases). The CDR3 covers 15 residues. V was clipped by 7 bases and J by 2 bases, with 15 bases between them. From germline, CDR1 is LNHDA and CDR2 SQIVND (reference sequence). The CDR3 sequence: CASNIAGLGNQPQHF. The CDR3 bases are TGTGCCAGTAATATTGCAGGGCTGGGCAATCAGCCCCAGCATTTT.

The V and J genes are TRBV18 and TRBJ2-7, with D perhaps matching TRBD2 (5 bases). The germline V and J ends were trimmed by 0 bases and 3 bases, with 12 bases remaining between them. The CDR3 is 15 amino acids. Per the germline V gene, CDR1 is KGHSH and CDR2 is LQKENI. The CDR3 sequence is CASSPPSGTHYEQYF. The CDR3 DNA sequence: TGTGCCAGCTCACCACCGAGCGGCACCCACTACGAGCAGTACTTC.

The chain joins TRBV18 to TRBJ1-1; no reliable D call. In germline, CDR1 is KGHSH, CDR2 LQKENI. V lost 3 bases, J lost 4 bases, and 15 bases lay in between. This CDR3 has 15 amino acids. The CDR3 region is CASSPLGLSSTEAFF. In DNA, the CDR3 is TGTGCCAGCTCACCGCTCGGACTATCGAGCACTGAAGCTTTCTTT.

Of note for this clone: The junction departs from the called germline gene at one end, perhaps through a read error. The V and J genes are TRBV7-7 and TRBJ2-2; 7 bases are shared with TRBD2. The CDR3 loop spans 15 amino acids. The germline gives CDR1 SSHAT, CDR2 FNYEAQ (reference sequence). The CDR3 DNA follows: TGTGCTAGCAGCTTACACCCGGGGGGAGTCGGGGAGCTGTTTTTT. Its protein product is CASSLHPGGVGELFF.

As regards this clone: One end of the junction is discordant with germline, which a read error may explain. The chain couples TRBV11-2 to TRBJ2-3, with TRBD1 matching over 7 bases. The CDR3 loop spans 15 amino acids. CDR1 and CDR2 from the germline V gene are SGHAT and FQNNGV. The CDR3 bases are TGTGCCAGCAGCCTAGACAGGGTGGCAGTAGATACGCAGTATTTT. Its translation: CASSLDRVAVDTQYF.

This CDR3 reads CASSWATYNSPLHF. For the CDR3, the DNA is TGTGCCAGCAGTTGGGCAACCTATAATTCACCCCTCCACTTT. V and J are TRBV27 and TRBJ1-6, with no clear D. The CDR3 length is 14 residues. The germline V and J ends were trimmed by 4 bases and 2 bases, with 6 bases remaining between them. Germline values: CDR1 MNHEY, CDR2 SMNVEV (reference sequence).

CDR3 sequence reads: CASSSRQGDRYGYTF. CDR3 nucleotide sequence: TGTGCCAGCAGCTCTAGACAGGGGGATCGCTATGGCTACACCTTC. The chain couples TRBV13 to TRBJ1-2, with 9 bases matching TRBD1. This CDR3 has 15 residues. Looked up from germline, CDR1 is PRHDT and CDR2 is FYEKMQ (reference sequence). V lost 4 bases and J lost 4; bases outside the gene matches: 7.

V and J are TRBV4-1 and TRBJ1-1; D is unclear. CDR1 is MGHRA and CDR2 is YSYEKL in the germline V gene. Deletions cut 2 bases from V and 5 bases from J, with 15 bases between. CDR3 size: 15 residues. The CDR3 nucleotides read TGCGCCAGCAGCCAATTCCAAGGACTGAGAACTGAAGCTTTCTTT. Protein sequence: CASSQFQGLRTEAFF.

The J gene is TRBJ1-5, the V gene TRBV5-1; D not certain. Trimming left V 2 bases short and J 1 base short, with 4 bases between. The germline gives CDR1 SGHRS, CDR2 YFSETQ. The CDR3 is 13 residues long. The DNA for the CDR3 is TGCGCCAGCAGCTTAACAAGCAATCAGCCCCAGCATTTT. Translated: CASSLTSNQPQHF.

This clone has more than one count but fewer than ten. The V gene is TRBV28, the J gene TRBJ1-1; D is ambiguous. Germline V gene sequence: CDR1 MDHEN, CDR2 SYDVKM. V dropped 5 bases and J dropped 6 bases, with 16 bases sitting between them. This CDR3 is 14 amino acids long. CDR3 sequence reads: CASSPPSVFAEAFF. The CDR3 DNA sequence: TGTGCCAGCAGTCCCCCCTCGGTGTTCGCTGAAGCTTTCTTT.